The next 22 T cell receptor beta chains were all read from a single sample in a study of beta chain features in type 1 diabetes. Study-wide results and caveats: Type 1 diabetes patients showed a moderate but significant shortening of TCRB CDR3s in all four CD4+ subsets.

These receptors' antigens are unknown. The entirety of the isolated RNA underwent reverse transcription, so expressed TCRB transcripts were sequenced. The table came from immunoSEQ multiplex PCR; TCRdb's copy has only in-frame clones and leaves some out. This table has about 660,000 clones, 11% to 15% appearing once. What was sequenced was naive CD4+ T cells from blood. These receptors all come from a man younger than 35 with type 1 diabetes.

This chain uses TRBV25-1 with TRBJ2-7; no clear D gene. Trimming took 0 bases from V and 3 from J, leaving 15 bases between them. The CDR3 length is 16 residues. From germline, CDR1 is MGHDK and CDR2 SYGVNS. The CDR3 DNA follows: TGTGCCAGCAGTGAATATCCTCGCTTATCTTACTACGAGCAGTACTTC. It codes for CASSEYPRLSYYEQYF.

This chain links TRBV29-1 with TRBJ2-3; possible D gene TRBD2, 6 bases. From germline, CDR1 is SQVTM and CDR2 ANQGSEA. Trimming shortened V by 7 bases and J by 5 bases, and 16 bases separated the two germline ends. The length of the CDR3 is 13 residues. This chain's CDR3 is CSALEGKGDTQYF. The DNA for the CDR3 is TGCAGCGCCCTGGAGGGGAAGGGAGATACGCAGTATTTT.

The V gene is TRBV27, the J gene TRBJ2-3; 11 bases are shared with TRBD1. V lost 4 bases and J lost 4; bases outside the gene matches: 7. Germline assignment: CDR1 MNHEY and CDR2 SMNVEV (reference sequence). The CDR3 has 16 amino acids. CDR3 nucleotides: TGTGCCAGCAGTTCTCTAGGGGACAGGGGGGCAGATACGCAGTATTTT. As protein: CASSSLGDRGADTQYF.

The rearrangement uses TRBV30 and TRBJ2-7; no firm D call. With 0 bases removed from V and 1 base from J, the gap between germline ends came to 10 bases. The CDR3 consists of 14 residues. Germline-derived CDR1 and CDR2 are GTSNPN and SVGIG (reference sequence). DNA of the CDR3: TGTGCCTGGAGTGTCTTAATGGGATCCTACGAGCAGTACTTC. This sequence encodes CAWSVLMGSYEQYF.

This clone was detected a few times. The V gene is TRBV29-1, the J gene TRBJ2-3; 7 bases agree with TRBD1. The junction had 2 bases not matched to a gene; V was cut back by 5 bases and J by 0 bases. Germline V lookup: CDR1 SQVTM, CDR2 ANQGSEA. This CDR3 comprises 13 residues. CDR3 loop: CSVRGPSTDTQYF. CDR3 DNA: TGCAGCGTTAGGGGGCCCAGCACAGATACGCAGTATTTT.

CDR3 in DNA: TGTGCCTGGAGTGGACAGGGGAACGAGCAGTACTTC. This gives the protein CAWSGQGNEQYF. The rearrangement links TRBV30 to TRBJ2-7; 8 bases are a match to TRBD1. CDR3 length: 12 residues. The germline gives CDR1 GTSNPN, CDR2 SVGIG (reference sequence). Losses at the gene ends were 1 base for V and 5 bases for J; bases not matched to a gene: 1.

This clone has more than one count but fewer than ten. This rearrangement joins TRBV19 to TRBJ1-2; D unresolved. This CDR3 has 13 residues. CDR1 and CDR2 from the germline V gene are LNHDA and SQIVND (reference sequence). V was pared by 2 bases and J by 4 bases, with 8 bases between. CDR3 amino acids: CASSIKGFYGYTF. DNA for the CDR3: TGTGCCAGTAGTATAAAGGGATTCTATGGCTACACCTTC. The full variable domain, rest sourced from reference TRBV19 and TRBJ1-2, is DGGITQSPKYLFRKEGQNVTLSCEQNLNHDAMYWYRQDPGQGLRLIYYSQIVNDFQKGDIAEGYSVSREKKESFPLTVTSAQKNPTAFYLCASSIKGFYGYTFGSGTRLTVV.

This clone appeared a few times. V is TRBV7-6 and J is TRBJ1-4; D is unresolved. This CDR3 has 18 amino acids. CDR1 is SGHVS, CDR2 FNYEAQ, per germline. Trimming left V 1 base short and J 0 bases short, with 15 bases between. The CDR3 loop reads CASSLGPGKSATNEKLFF. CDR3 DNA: TGTGCCAGCAGCTTAGGACCCGGGAAGTCTGCAACTAATGAAAAACTGTTTTTT.

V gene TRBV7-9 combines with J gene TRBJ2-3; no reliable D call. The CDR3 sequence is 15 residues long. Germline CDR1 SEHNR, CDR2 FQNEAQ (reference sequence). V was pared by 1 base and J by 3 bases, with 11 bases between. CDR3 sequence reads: CASSLGRALTDTQYF. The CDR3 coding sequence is TGTGCCAGCAGCTTAGGAAGGGCCCTTACAGATACGCAGTATTTT.

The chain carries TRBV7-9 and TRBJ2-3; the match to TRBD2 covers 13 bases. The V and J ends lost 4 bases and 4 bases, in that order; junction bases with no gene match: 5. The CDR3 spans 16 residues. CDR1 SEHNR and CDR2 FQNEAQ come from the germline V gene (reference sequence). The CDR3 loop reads CASSSGLAGVSDTQYF. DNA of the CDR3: TGTGCCAGCAGCTCCGGACTAGCGGGAGTATCAGATACGCAGTATTTT.

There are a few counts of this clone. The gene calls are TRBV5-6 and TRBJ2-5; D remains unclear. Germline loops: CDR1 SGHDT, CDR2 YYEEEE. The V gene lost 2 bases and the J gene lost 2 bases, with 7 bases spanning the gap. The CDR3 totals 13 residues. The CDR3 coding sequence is TGTGCCAGCAGCTTCACAGTACAAGAGACCCAGTACTTC. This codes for CASSFTVQETQYF.

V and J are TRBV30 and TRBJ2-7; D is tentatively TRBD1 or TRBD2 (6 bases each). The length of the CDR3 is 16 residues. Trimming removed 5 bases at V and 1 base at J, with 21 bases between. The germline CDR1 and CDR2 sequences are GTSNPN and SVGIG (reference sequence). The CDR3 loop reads CAWGRDKAYPSYEQYF. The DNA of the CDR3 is TGTGCCTGGGGGCGGGACAAGGCATATCCTTCCTACGAGCAGTACTTC.

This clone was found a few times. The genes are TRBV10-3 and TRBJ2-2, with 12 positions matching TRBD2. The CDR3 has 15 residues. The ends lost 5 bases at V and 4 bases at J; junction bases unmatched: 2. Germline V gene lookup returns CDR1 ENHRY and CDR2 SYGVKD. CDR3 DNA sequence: TGTGCCATCAGTCTAGCGGGAGGGCCCACCGGGGAGCTGTTTTTT. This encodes CAISLAGGPTGELFF.

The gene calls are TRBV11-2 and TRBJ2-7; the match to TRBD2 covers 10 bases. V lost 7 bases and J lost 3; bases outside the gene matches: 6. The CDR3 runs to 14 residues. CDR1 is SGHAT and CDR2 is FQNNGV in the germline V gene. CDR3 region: CASKPRTSGYEQYF. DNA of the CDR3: TGTGCCAGCAAACCGAGGACTAGCGGCTACGAGCAGTACTTC.

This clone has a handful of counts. The CDR3 loop is CASSQGWPVEQYF. CDR3 DNA sequence: TGTGCCAGCAGCCAGGGATGGCCGGTCGAGCAGTACTTC. V is TRBV14 and J is TRBJ2-7; no reliable D call. Deletions cut 3 bases from V and 6 bases from J, with 12 bases between. CDR3 length: 13 amino acids. Germline V gives CDR1 SGHDN, CDR2 FVKESK.

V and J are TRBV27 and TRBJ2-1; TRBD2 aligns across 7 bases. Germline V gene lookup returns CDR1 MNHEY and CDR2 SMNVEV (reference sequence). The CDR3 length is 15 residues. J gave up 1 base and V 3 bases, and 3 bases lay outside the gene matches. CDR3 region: CASSLRTRSYNEQFF. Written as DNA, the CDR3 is TGTGCCAGCAGTTTGAGGACTAGATCCTACAATGAGCAGTTCTTC.

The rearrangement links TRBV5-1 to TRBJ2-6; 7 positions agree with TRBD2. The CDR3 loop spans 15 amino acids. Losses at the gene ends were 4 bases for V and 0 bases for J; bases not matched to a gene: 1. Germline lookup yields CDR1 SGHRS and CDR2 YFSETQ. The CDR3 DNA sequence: TGCGCCAGCAGCCCGGGGGGCTCTGGGGCCAACGTCCTGACTTTC. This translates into CASSPGGSGANVLTF. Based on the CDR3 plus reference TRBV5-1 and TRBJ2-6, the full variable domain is KAGVTQTPRYLIKTRGQQVTLSCSPISGHRSVSWYQQTPGQGLQFLFEYFSETQRNKGNFPGRFSGRQFSNSRSEMNVSTLELGDSALYLCASSPGGSGANVLTFGAGSRLTVL.

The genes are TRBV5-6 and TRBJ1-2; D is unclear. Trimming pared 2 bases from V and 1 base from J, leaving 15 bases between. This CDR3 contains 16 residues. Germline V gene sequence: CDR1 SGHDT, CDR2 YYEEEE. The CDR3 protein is CASSFANGDVNYGYTF. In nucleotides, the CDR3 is TGTGCCAGCAGCTTTGCCAACGGGGATGTTAACTATGGCTACACCTTC.

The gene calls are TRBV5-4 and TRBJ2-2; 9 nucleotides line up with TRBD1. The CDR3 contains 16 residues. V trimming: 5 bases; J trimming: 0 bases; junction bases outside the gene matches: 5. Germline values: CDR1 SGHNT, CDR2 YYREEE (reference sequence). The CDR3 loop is CASSTGTGSNTGELFF. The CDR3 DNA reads TGTGCCAGCAGTACCGGGACAGGGTCGAACACCGGGGAGCTGTTTTTT. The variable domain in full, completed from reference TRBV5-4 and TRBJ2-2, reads ETGVTQSPTHLIKTRGQQVTLRCSSQSGHNTVSWYQQALGQGPQFIFQYYREEENGRGNFPPRFSGLQFPNYSSELNVNALELDDSALYLCASSTGTGSNTGELFFGEGSRLTVL.

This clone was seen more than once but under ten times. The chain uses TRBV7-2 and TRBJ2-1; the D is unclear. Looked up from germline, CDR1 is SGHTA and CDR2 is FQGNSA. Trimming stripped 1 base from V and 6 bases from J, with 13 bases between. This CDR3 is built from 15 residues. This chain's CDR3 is CASSLGPALGNEQFF. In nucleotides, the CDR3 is TGTGCCAGCAGCTTAGGTCCGGCTCTGGGCAATGAGCAGTTCTTC.

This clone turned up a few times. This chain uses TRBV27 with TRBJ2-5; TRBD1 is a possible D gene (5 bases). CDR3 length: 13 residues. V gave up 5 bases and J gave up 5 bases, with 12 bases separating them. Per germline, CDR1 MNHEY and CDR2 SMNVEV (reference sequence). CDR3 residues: CASSRQSVETQYF. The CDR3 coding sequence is TGTGCCAGCAGTCGACAGTCGGTGGAGACCCAGTACTTC.

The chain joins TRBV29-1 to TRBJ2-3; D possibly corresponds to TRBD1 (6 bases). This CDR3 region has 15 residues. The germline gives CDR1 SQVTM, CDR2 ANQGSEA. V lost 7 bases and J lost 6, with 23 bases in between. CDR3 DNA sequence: TGCAGCGCCCGTCCCAGGCAGGGGATCAGGGATACGCAGTATTTT. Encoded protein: CSARPRQGIRDTQYF.